This entry lists 13 T cell receptor beta chains sequenced from one sample in a study of T cells in Graves' hyperthyroidism and ophthalmopathy. There were TCR beta CDR3 regions amplified from RNA transcripts. The primer set for the first-round RT-PCR of the TCR CDR3 was HTBI. MiXCR, applied by TCRdb to the multiplex PCR reads, yields one record per CDR3 protein. Of a few hundred thousand distinct CDR3 sequences listed, about 43% are singletons. The specimen was peripheral blood or thyroid tissue (not recorded which). All receptors derive from an adult woman with Graves' disease, either hyperthyroidism or ophthalmopathy (not recorded which).

The sample holds a few counts of this clonotype. The gene calls are TRBV25-1 and TRBJ2-1; TRBD1 matches at 10 bases. This CDR3 is built from 17 residues. The V segment lost 3 bases and the J segment 7 bases; nucleotides outside the gene matches: 12. Germline V CDR1 and CDR2: MGHDK, SYGVNS. The CDR3 bases are TGTGCCAGCAGTGATAGTACGGGGGGACAGGGGTTGAATGAGCAGTTCTTC. It yields the protein CASSDSTGGQGLNEQFF. The full variable domain, in which reference TRBV25-1 and TRBJ2-1 provide the parts outside the CDR3, is EADIYQTPRYLVIGTGKKITLECSQTMGHDKMYWYQQDPGMELHLIHYSYGVNSTEKGDLSSESTVSRIRTEHFPLTLESARPSHTSQYLCASSDSTGGQGLNEQFFGPGTRLTVL.

This clonotype appeared many times. This sequence joins TRBV7-9 and TRBJ2-7; the match to TRBD1 covers 8 bases. This CDR3 is built from 17 residues. From germline, CDR1 is SEHNR and CDR2 FQNEAQ (reference sequence). J gave up 0 bases and V 4 bases, and 11 bases lay outside the gene matches. CDR3 sequence (DNA): TGTGCCAGCAGCTATCGGGCACACAGGGGGAGCTCCTACGAGCAGTACTTC. Its translation is CASSYRAHRGSSYEQYF.

This chain uses TRBV5-1 with TRBJ1-4, with 9 bases fitting TRBD1. With V trimmed by 4 bases and J by 8 bases, 9 bases remained unmatched. CDR3 length: 15 residues. Looked up from germline, CDR1 is SGHRS and CDR2 is YFSETQ. In DNA form, the CDR3 reads TGCGCCAGCAGCAACGGGGACAGGGTCTCGGAAAAACTGTTTTTT. Encoded protein: CASSNGDRVSEKLFF.

As concerns this clonotype: Germline is not matched at one junction end, which may reflect a read error. The V call is TRBV12-3 or TRBV12-4, the J call TRBJ1-5; D gene uncertain. The CDR3 covers 13 residues. DNA for the CDR3: TGTGCCAGCAATTTAACTGGGAGTCAGCCCCAGCATTTT. Its protein is CASNLTGSQPQHF.

In its sample, this clonotype was seen many times. The rearrangement joins TRBV5-8 to TRBJ2-7; tentative D call: TRBD1 (6 bases). The length of the CDR3 is 14 residues. Germline assignment: CDR1 SGHTS and CDR2 YDEGEE. Deletions cut 4 bases from V and 2 bases from J, with 13 bases between. CDR3 DNA: TGTGCCAGCAGCGGTTCCGAGGGGGCCTACGAGCAGTACTTC. This translates into CASSGSEGAYEQYF. Full variable domain (rest looked up from reference TRBV5-8 and TRBJ2-7): EAGVTQSPTHLIKTRGQQATLRCSPISGHTSVYWYQQALGLGLQFLLWYDEGEERNRGNFPPRFSGRQFPNYSSELNVNALELEDSALYLCASSGSEGAYEQYFGPGTRLTVT.

The sample holds many counts of this clonotype. The chain employs TRBV12-3 or TRBV12-4 and TRBJ1-4, with unresolved D. V gave up 8 bases and J gave up 0 bases, with 7 bases separating them. The CDR3 totals 13 residues. The CDR3 region has the DNA TGTGCCAGCGGGATATCAACTAATGAAAAACTGTTTTTT. Amino acid sequence: CASGISTNEKLFF.

The CDR3 DNA follows: TGTGCCAGCAGCGTGGGGACAGGGGGCTTAGAGACCCAGTACTTC. Translation gives CASSVGTGGLETQYF. The chain joins TRBV9 to TRBJ2-5; 12 positions agree with TRBD1. Trimming took 2 bases from V and 4 from J; bases not matched to a gene: 3. Germline CDR1 and CDR2: SGDLS and YYNGEE. The CDR3 totals 15 residues.

The table lists this clonotype with many counts. CDR3 in amino acids: CASSEAVGSESRGYTF. The DNA of the CDR3 is TGTGCCAGCAGCGAAGCGGTGGGCTCAGAGAGTCGCGGCTACACCTTC. V usage is TRBV7-2 and J usage is TRBJ1-2; no clear D gene. The germline V gene encodes CDR1 SGHTA and CDR2 FQGNSA. Trimming took 5 bases from V and 8 from J, leaving 24 bases between them. The CDR3 totals 16 residues.

V usage is TRBV28 and J usage is TRBJ2-7; D is unclear. V gave up 6 bases and J gave up 4 bases, with 16 bases separating them. Germline CDR1 MDHEN, CDR2 SYDVKM. The CDR3 has 14 residues. The CDR3: CASRLLGTRYEQYF. The CDR3 bases are TGTGCCAGCAGGTTACTCGGCACGCGTTACGAGCAGTACTTC.

The V call is TRBV10-3, the J call TRBJ1-1, with no clear D. CDR1 ENHRY and CDR2 SYGVKD come from the germline V gene. The germline V and J ends were trimmed by 1 base and 4 bases, with 4 bases remaining between them. The CDR3 length is 12 residues. In nucleotides, the CDR3 is TGTGCCATCAGTGAGTTGACCACTGAAGCTTTCTTT. Translation gives CAISELTTEAFF.

The CDR3 is CAIRDSGSLSEKLFF. The CDR3, as DNA: TGTGCCATCAGGGACAGCGGGTCCCTAAGTGAAAAACTGTTTTTT. The chain recombines TRBV10-3 with TRBJ1-4; D is possibly TRBD1 (6 bases). Germline V gene sequence: CDR1 ENHRY, CDR2 SYGVKD. This CDR3 has 15 residues. V lost 6 bases, J lost 7 bases, and 18 bases lay in between.

This clonotype was seen at least ten times. The chain uses TRBV7-6 and TRBJ1-3; no definite D call. CDR1 SGHVS and CDR2 FNYEAQ come from the germline V gene. The CDR3 covers 13 residues. Trimming left V 5 bases short and J 0 bases short, with 5 bases between. The CDR3 reads CASSPPSGNTIYF. The CDR3 nucleotides read TGTGCCAGCAGCCCCCCCTCTGGAAACACCATATATTTT.

Turning to this clonotype: The junction does not match germline at one end; this may be a read error. The chain is built from TRBV7-8 and TRBJ1-2; tentatively, D is TRBD1 (5 bases). Germline lookup yields CDR1 SGHVS and CDR2 FQNEAQ. This CDR3 has 12 amino acids. Here the CDR3 reads CASSQNRHGYTF. The CDR3 DNA follows: TGCGCCAGCAGCCAAAACAGGCATGGCTACACCTTC. Filled out from reference TRBV7-8 and TRBJ1-2, the complete variable domain reads GAGVSQSPRYKVAKRGQDVALRCDPISGHVSLFWYQQALGQGPEFLTYFQNEAQLDKSGLPSDRFFAERPEGSVSTLKIQRTQQEDSAVYLCASSQNRHGYTFGSGTRLTVV.